These 19 T cell receptor beta chains originate from one sample sequenced in a study. MiXCR was run by TCRdb on the RT-PCR reads, yielding one entry per CDR3 protein. This table holds almost 700,000 distinct CDR3 sequences, about 14% found once. The sequenced sample was memory CD4+ T cells from blood. The receptor set was obtained from a female donor in good health, serving as a healthy control.

Here the CDR3 reads CSAPKLNTEAFF. As DNA, the CDR3 is TGCAGTGCTCCTAAACTGAACACTGAAGCTTTCTTT. This sequence joins TRBV20-1 and TRBJ1-1; D not certain. The CDR3 is 12 amino acids. V lost 5 bases, J lost 0 bases, and 7 bases lay in between. CDR1 and CDR2 from the germline V gene are DFQATT and SNEGSKA (reference sequence).

The V and J genes are TRBV5-1 and TRBJ2-3, with D possibly being TRBD1 (6 bases). V was clipped by 3 bases and J by 1 base, with 15 bases between them. The V gene's germline CDR1 is SGHRS and CDR2 YFSETQ. The CDR3 is 16 residues long. CDR3 region: CASSSKRQARTDTQYF. The DNA for the CDR3 is TGCGCCAGCAGCTCCAAAAGACAGGCACGCACAGATACGCAGTATTTT.

This clonotype was observed many times. This chain connects TRBV29-1 to TRBJ2-3; the match to TRBD2 covers 9 bases. Germline V gene sequence: CDR1 SQVTM, CDR2 ANQGSEA. Trimming cost V 8 bases and J 4 bases; bases outside gene matches: 16. The CDR3 is 16 residues long. CDR3 nucleotides: TGCAGCTCTATGGCCTCGTCTAGCGGGAACCCAGATACGCAGTATTTT. This codes for CSSMASSSGNPDTQYF.

At least ten counts were recorded for this clonotype. The chain recombines TRBV20-1 with TRBJ1-6, with 7 nucleotides matching TRBD1. Looked up from germline, CDR1 is DFQATT and CDR2 is SNEGSKA (reference sequence). The CDR3 covers 15 residues. V lost 0 bases, J lost 8 bases, and 7 bases stayed unmatched. The CDR3 nucleotides are TGCAGTGCTAGAGATCAAACAGGGGCGGATTCACCCCTCCACTTT. Translating it yields CSARDQTGADSPLHF.

This clonotype has more than one count but fewer than ten. V and J are TRBV28 and TRBJ1-2; D gene unclear. Trimming stripped 4 bases from V and 8 bases from J, with 14 bases between. This CDR3 has 13 residues. The germline gives CDR1 MDHEN, CDR2 SYDVKM. CDR3 DNA sequence: TGTGCCAGCAGTTCAACCCTACTAGGGGGCTACACCTTC. As protein: CASSSTLLGGYTF.

The gene calls are TRBV4-1 and TRBJ1-2; the match to TRBD1 covers 7 bases. Per the germline V gene, CDR1 is MGHRA and CDR2 is YSYEKL. The CDR3 is made up of 15 amino acids. Unmatched junction bases numbered 10, after V lost 4 bases and J lost 5 bases. CDR3 sequence (DNA): TGCGCCAGCAGCCCCCCGGAGGGGGCTCTATATGGCTACACCTTC. Translation: CASSPPEGALYGYTF.

Only a few counts were recorded for this clonotype. J is TRBJ2-7 and V is TRBV5-1; 9 nucleotides agree with TRBD1. The CDR3 covers 15 residues. Germline V gene data show CDR1 as SGHRS and CDR2 as YFSETQ. V shed 2 bases, J shed 6 bases, and the junction held 9 bases outside the gene matches. The CDR3 loop is CASSFSRQGDGEQYF. The CDR3 region has the DNA TGCGCCAGCAGCTTTTCTCGACAGGGGGACGGCGAGCAGTACTTC.

This clonotype was observed at least ten times. The rearrangement links TRBV15 to TRBJ2-1, with 7 bases aligning to TRBD2. There are 12 residues in the CDR3. The junction had 12 bases not matched to a gene; V was cut back by 8 bases and J by 14 bases. Germline CDR1 LNHNV, CDR2 YYDKDF (reference sequence). CDR3 sequence reads: CATGESTSAKFF. The CDR3 coding sequence is TGTGCCACCGGAGAATCCACTAGCGCAAAGTTCTTC.

The genes are TRBV5-1 and TRBJ2-7, with 11 bases that match TRBD2. Germline CDR1 reads SGHRS; CDR2 reads YFSETQ. The V and J ends lost 0 bases and 5 bases, in that order; junction bases with no gene match: 13. This CDR3 spans 18 amino acids. As DNA, the CDR3 is TGCGCCAGCAGCTTGGGAACTAGCGGGAGTTTAAGTTTCGACGAGCAGTACTTC. Translation: CASSLGTSGSLSFDEQYF.

The chain carries TRBV25-1 and TRBJ2-1; D may be TRBD1 or TRBD2 (5 bases each). This CDR3 contains 15 residues. Trimming removed 1 base at V and 7 bases at J, with 14 bases between. Germline values: CDR1 MGHDK, CDR2 SYGVNS. CDR3 in amino acids: CASSESGLRGNEQFF. The CDR3 nucleotides are TGTGCCAGCAGTGAATCAGGTTTGAGGGGTAATGAGCAGTTCTTC.

The chain has TRBV28 and TRBJ2-7, with 8 positions matching TRBD1. Per germline, CDR1 MDHEN and CDR2 SYDVKM. This CDR3 has 15 amino acids. V was clipped by 5 bases and J by 4 bases; unmatched bases: 10. CDR3 loop: CASSILTGVNYEQYF. In nucleotides, the CDR3 is TGTGCCAGCAGTATCCTGACAGGGGTAAATTACGAGCAGTACTTC.

This clonotype occurred a few times. The chain links TRBV12-3 or TRBV12-4 to TRBJ1-5; D perhaps matches TRBD1 (6 bases). The CDR3 runs 17 residues. V was shortened by 8 bases and J by 0 bases, with 20 bases between the two germline ends. CDR3 coding DNA: TGTGCCAGCTCAGAGGGGGGAGCCAGCTATAGCAATCAGCCCCAGCATTTT. Protein: CASSEGGASYSNQPQHF.

V usage is TRBV20-1 and J usage is TRBJ1-1, with D tentatively TRBD1 (5 bases). V shed 8 bases and J shed 1 base, with 20 bases lying between them. The CDR3 is 15 residues long. From germline, CDR1 is DFQATT and CDR2 SNEGSKA (reference sequence). CDR3 bases: TGCAGTCCCCGCTGGAGGGGCTATACGAACACTGAAGCTTTCTTT. This translates into CSPRWRGYTNTEAFF.

V usage is TRBV20-1 and J usage is TRBJ1-5; no firm D call. Trimming took off 3 bases at V and 2 bases at J, with 20 bases between the two ends. Germline CDR1 is DFQATT and CDR2 is SNEGSKA (reference sequence). The CDR3 is 17 amino acids. The CDR3 sequence is CSASESGGSAGNQPQHF. The DNA for the CDR3 is TGCAGTGCTAGCGAGAGCGGAGGGAGTGCGGGCAATCAGCCCCAGCATTTT.

The chain combines TRBV20-1 with TRBJ1-1; the D gene is possibly TRBD1 (5 bases). This CDR3 has 14 amino acids. Germline CDR1 reads DFQATT; CDR2 reads SNEGSKA (reference sequence). Trimming took off 0 bases at V and 9 bases at J, with 17 bases between the two ends. In DNA, the CDR3 is TGCAGTGCTAGAGATCGCCAGGGAGACCAGAAAGCTTTCTTT. Translated: CSARDRQGDQKAFF.

This clonotype has only a few counts. The rearrangement uses TRBV28 and TRBJ1-2; D call uncertain. V gave up 5 bases and J gave up 7 bases, with 8 bases separating them. Germline CDR1 and CDR2: MDHEN and SYDVKM. This CDR3 has 11 residues. CDR3 loop: CASSTLFGYTF. DNA of the CDR3: TGTGCCAGCAGTACCTTGTTTGGCTACACCTTC.

This clonotype was seen many times. The DNA of the CDR3 is TGTGCCAGCAGTTACGGAGGAACGGGAGCAATGAGGAATGAGCAGTTCTTC. Translated, it gives CASSYGGTGAMRNEQFF. This rearrangement joins TRBV6-6 to TRBJ2-1, with a possible D match to TRBD2 (6 bases). The V gene lost 2 bases and the J gene lost 7 bases, with 21 bases spanning the gap. The CDR3 loop spans 17 amino acids. The V gene's germline CDR1 is MNHNY and CDR2 SVGAGI (reference sequence).

The V call is TRBV20-1, the J call TRBJ2-3; 11 nucleotides line up with TRBD2. Trimming at V came to 3 bases and at J to 4 bases, leaving 9 bases not matched to a gene. Germline CDR1 DFQATT, CDR2 SNEGSKA (reference sequence). This CDR3 is built from 16 residues. CDR3 residues: CSASSSGRAWADTQYF. CDR3 DNA sequence: TGCAGTGCTAGTAGTAGCGGGAGGGCTTGGGCAGATACGCAGTATTTT.

The chain links TRBV7-2 to TRBJ2-7; TRBD1 matches 7 bases. Unmatched junction bases numbered 8, after V lost 4 bases and J lost 5 bases. The germline V gene has CDR1 SGHTA and CDR2 FQGNSA. CDR3 length equals 14 residues. CDR3 in DNA: TGTGCCAGCAGCTCCATGACAGGGTATCACGAGCAGTACTTC. Its protein product is CASSSMTGYHEQYF.